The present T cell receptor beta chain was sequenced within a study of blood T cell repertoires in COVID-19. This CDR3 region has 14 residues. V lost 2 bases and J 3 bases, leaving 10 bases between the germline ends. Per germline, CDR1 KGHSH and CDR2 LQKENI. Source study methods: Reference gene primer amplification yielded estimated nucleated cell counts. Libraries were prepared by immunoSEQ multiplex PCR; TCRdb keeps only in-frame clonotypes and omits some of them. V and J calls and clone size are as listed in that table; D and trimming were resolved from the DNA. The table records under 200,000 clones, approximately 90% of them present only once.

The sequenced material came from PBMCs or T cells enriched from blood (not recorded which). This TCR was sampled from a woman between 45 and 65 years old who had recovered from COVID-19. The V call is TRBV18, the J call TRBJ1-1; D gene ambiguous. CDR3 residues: CASSPTMRDTEAFF. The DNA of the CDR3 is TGTGCCAGCTCACCAACGATGAGGGACACTGAAGCTTTCTTT. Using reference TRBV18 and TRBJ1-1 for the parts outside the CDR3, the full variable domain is NAGVMQNPRHLVRRRGQEARLRCSPMKGHSHVYWYRQLPEEGLKFMVYLQKENIIDESGMPKERFSAEFPKEGPSILRIQQVVRGDSAAYFCASSPTMRDTEAFFGQGTRLTVV.